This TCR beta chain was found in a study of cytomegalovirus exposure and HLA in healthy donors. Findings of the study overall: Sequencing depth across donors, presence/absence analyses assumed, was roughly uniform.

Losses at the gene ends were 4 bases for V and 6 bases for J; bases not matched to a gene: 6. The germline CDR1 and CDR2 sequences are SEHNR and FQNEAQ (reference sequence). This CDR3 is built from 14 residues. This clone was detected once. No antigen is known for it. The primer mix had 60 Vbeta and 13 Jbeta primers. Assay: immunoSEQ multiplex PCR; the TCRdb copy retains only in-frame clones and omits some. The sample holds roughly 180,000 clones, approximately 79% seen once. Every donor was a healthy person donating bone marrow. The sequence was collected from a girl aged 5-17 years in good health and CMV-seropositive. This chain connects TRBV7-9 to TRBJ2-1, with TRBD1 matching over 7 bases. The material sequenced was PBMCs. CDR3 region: CASSSRQGGNEQFF. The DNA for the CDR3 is TGTGCCAGCAGCTCCCGACAGGGCGGCAATGAGCAGTTCTTC.